These 12 T cell receptor beta chains were sequenced from one sample in a study of blood T cell repertoires in COVID-19. The assay was immunoSEQ multiplex PCR, and TCRdb's table has in-frame clones only and misses some. The sample holds 200,000 to 250,000 clones; 80% to 90% are singletons and the top ten take around 0.8%. Specimen: PBMCs or T cells enriched from blood (not recorded which). The source of these receptors is a man aged 45-65 years who had been exposed to COVID-19.

The chain joins TRBV7-8 to TRBJ1-2; TRBD1 matches 9 bases. V gave up 1 base and J gave up 7 bases; unmatched junction bases: 7. The V gene's germline CDR1 is SGHVS and CDR2 FQNEAQ. The CDR3 contains 15 residues. Here the CDR3 reads CASSLVRQGESGYTF. In DNA, the CDR3 is TGTGCCAGCAGCTTAGTACGACAGGGGGAAAGTGGCTACACCTTC.

The chain uses TRBV5-1 and TRBJ2-1; 11 bases are shared with TRBD2. The CDR3 runs to 17 residues. Trimming removed 1 base from V and 6 bases from J; junction bases left unmatched: 9. Germline V gene lookup returns CDR1 SGHRS and CDR2 YFSETQ. The DNA for the CDR3 is TGCGCCAGCAGCTTGTTTTTAGCGGGAGGGCACAGCAATGAGCAGTTCTTC. This translates into CASSLFLAGGHSNEQFF.

This chain connects TRBV10-3 to TRBJ2-5; 7 positions match TRBD1. The CDR3 spans 14 residues. V shed 2 bases, J shed 5 bases, and the junction held 5 bases outside the gene matches. Germline V gene sequence: CDR1 ENHRY, CDR2 SYGVKD. The CDR3: CAISETGVGETQYF. The CDR3 DNA sequence: TGTGCCATCAGTGAGACAGGGGTTGGGGAGACCCAGTACTTC.

The genes are TRBV7-6 and TRBJ2-1, with D tentatively TRBD1 (6 bases). CDR3 length: 16 amino acids. CDR1 is SGHVS and CDR2 is FNYEAQ in the germline V gene. V shed 5 bases and J shed 1 base, with 15 bases lying between them. The CDR3 region has the DNA TGTGCCAGCAGCCCCGGTGAGACAGGTTCCTACAATGAGCAGTTCTTC. This encodes CASSPGETGSYNEQFF.

The rearrangement uses TRBV7-3 and TRBJ2-5, with a possible D match to TRBD1 (6 bases). The CDR3 has 14 amino acids. The germline V and J ends were trimmed by 4 bases and 5 bases, with 14 bases remaining between them. Germline V gene sequence: CDR1 SGHTA, CDR2 FQGTGA. CDR3 nucleotides: TGTGCCAGCAGCTCTCAGGGGTTGGGGGAGACCCAGTACTTC. Its translation is CASSSQGLGETQYF.

The chain links TRBV3-1 (or the pseudogene TRBV3-2) to TRBJ1-2; TRBD1 agrees at 8 bases. Germline V CDR1 and CDR2: LGHDT, YNNKEL (reference sequence). The CDR3 has 15 residues. The V and J ends lost 5 bases and 8 bases, in that order; junction bases with no gene match: 13. As DNA, the CDR3 is TGTGCCAGCAGCTACCGGACAGGGCTTATGGGGGGCTACACCTTC. Its translation: CASSYRTGLMGGYTF.

The chain uses TRBV6-5 and TRBJ1-2, with 8 positions matching TRBD1. CDR3 length: 13 amino acids. Looked up from germline, CDR1 is MNHEY and CDR2 is SVGAGI. The V and J ends lost 6 bases and 8 bases, in that order; junction bases with no gene match: 8. This CDR3 is CASRSQGAFGYTF. The CDR3 DNA is TGTGCCAGCAGAAGCCAGGGGGCATTCGGCTACACCTTC.

The table lists this clone with a count of one. The genes are TRBV11-1 and TRBJ1-1; 8 nucleotides line up with TRBD1. The junction had 10 bases not matched to a gene; V was cut back by 5 bases and J by 5 bases. This CDR3 has 15 residues. The germline V gene encodes CDR1 SGHAT and CDR2 FQDESV (reference sequence). The CDR3 here is CASSTPRQGWTEAFF. CDR3 coding DNA: TGTGCCAGCAGCACTCCGAGACAGGGGTGGACTGAAGCTTTCTTT.

V is TRBV5-1 and J is TRBJ2-3, with 8 bases identical to TRBD1. The CDR3 has 17 residues. CDR1 and CDR2 (germline): SGHRS, YFSETQ. Germline trimming cut 5 bases from V and 0 bases from J; bases unmatched to any gene: 11. The CDR3 coding sequence is TGCGCCAGCAGTCCCTCACAGGGGGGACCTAGCACAGATACGCAGTATTTT. This encodes CASSPSQGGPSTDTQYF.

The chain carries TRBV5-4 and TRBJ1-1, with D uncertain. Germline V gene lookup returns CDR1 SGHNT and CDR2 YYREEE (reference sequence). V dropped 2 bases and J dropped 2 bases, with 10 bases sitting between them. The CDR3 runs to 14 residues. In nucleotides, the CDR3 is TGTGCCAGCAGCTTCGTAACAGCTAACACTGAAGCTTTCTTT. Translation gives CASSFVTANTEAFF.

V gene TRBV10-3 combines with J gene TRBJ2-7; D possibly corresponds to TRBD1 (7 bases). Germline V gene sequence: CDR1 ENHRY, CDR2 SYGVKD. The CDR3 contains 14 residues. V lost 6 bases, J lost 3 bases, and 15 bases lay in between. The CDR3 region is CAIRQGEVGYEQYF. The CDR3 nucleotides read TGTGCCATCAGGCAGGGGGAGGTGGGCTACGAGCAGTACTTC.

This clone showed up just once. The rearrangement links TRBV2 to TRBJ1-2, with TRBD1 identical over 7 bases. The CDR3 covers 13 residues. The V gene's germline CDR1 is SNHLY and CDR2 FYNNEI. The V and J ends lost 8 bases and 0 bases, in that order; junction bases with no gene match: 3. This chain's CDR3 is CASGDRSNYGYTF. In DNA, the CDR3 is TGTGCCAGCGGGGACAGATCTAACTATGGCTACACCTTC. The entire variable domain, with the rest obtained from reference TRBV2 and TRBJ1-2, is as follows: EPEVTQTPSHQVTQMGQEVILRCVPISNHLYFYWYRQILGQKVEFLVSFYNNEISEKSEIFDDQFSVERPDGSNFTLKIRSTKLEDSAMYFCASGDRSNYGYTFGSGTRLTVV.